Below, 22 T cell receptor beta chains from the same sample are listed, as sequenced in a study of CD8+ T cells in alopecia areata. Treatment meaning: oral pan-JAK inhibitor, 5-10 mg twice daily. cDNA reverse transcribed from extracted RNA served as the sequencing template. Repertoires were generated with immunoSEQ multiplex PCR, while TCRdb's copy carries only in-frame clones and drops some. The sample has about 190,000 clones; about three fifths are singletons. The sample here was CD4+ T cells sorted from blood, taken at week 4, from a patient treated with tofacitinib. The receptors originated from a human donor with alopecia areata.

This clone was picked up a small number of times. The rearrangement links TRBV14 to TRBJ2-3; TRBD1 is a possible D gene (5 bases). Germline CDR1 reads SGHDN; CDR2 reads FVKESK. V dropped 4 bases and J dropped 4 bases, with 9 bases sitting between them. The CDR3 runs to 13 residues. DNA of the CDR3: TGTGCCAGCAGCCGACAGCCAGCAGATACGCAGTATTTT. This codes for CASSRQPADTQYF.

The rearrangement links TRBV4-2 to TRBJ1-2, with a tentative D call TRBD1 (5 bases). Germline CDR1 is LGHNA and CDR2 is YNFKEQ. This CDR3 is built from 13 residues. The V gene lost 3 bases and the J gene lost 8 bases, with 13 bases spanning the gap. This CDR3 reads CASSHRDLGGYTF. CDR3 nucleotide sequence: TGTGCCAGCAGCCACCGGGACTTAGGGGGCTACACCTTC.

This clone came up a few times. J is TRBJ2-3 and V is TRBV7-2; 8 bases are shared with TRBD2. Trimming took 4 bases from V and 2 from J; bases not matched to a gene: 5. The CDR3 is 15 residues long. Germline V gene data show CDR1 as SGHTA and CDR2 as FQGNSA. The CDR3 sequence is CASSSSTSATDTQYF. The CDR3 DNA reads TGTGCCAGCAGCTCTTCGACTAGCGCCACAGATACGCAGTATTTT.

A single count supports this clone. The chain recombines TRBV4-3 with TRBJ2-5, with D tentatively TRBD2 (5 bases). Gene TRBJ2-7 matches the end of the DNA better, so the J call may be wrong. CDR1 and CDR2 (germline): LGHNA, YSLEER. The CDR3 has 15 residues. CDR3: CASSQEWLASYEQYF. CDR3 coding DNA: TGCGCCAGCAGCCAAGAGTGGTTAGCGTCCTACGAGCAGTACTTC.

The chain employs TRBV2 and TRBJ2-4; 12 bases match TRBD2. Germline V gives CDR1 SNHLY, CDR2 FYNNEI. The junction had 12 bases not matched to a gene; V was cut back by 6 bases and J by 9 bases. CDR3 length: 16 amino acids. This CDR3 reads CASRPPSGRAGSIQYF. In DNA form, the CDR3 reads TGTGCCAGCAGGCCCCCTAGCGGGAGGGCCGGGAGCATTCAGTACTTC.

The rearrangement uses TRBV29-1 and TRBJ1-3, with D possibly matching TRBD1 (5 bases). This CDR3 is 14 amino acids long. CDR1 SQVTM and CDR2 ANQGSEA come from the germline V gene. V was shortened by 2 bases and J by 1 base, with 9 bases between the two germline ends. CDR3 sequence (DNA): TGCAGCGTTGAAAGGCAGGGATCTGGAAACACCATATATTTT. This codes for CSVERQGSGNTIYF.

This chain joins TRBV20-1 and TRBJ2-7; D unclear. The CDR3 is made up of 10 amino acids. V was clipped by 5 bases and J by 4 bases, with 6 bases between them. The germline gives CDR1 DFQATT, CDR2 SNEGSKA (reference sequence). CDR3 sequence reads: CSAHRYEQYF. In DNA form, the CDR3 reads TGCAGTGCTCATAGGTACGAGCAGTACTTC.

This chain joins TRBV25-1 and TRBJ2-5, with 8 bases that match TRBD2. Germline CDR1 and CDR2: MGHDK and SYGVNS. Trimming cost V 8 bases and J 5 bases; bases outside gene matches: 4. The CDR3 is made up of 12 amino acids. The CDR3 region is CASVRGGETQYF. DNA for the CDR3: TGTGCCAGCGTCCGGGGGGGGGAGACCCAGTACTTC.

The chain is built from TRBV5-1 and TRBJ2-1, with no clear D. The V end was cut by 6 bases, the J end by 9 bases, with 22 bases between. The germline V gene has CDR1 SGHRS and CDR2 YFSETQ. CDR3 length: 15 residues. In nucleotides, the CDR3 is TGCGCCAGCAACCTTGACGACCGCGCCGCCGGTGAGCAGTTCTTC. Translating gives CASNLDDRAAGEQFF. The full variable domain, with the rest looked up from reference TRBV5-1 and TRBJ2-1, is KAGVTQTPRYLIKTRGQQVTLSCSPISGHRSVSWYQQTPGQGLQFLFEYFSETQRNKGNFPGRFSGRQFSNSRSEMNVSTLELGDSALYLCASNLDDRAAGEQFFGPGTRLTVL.

The chain carries TRBV30 and TRBJ2-1; the D gene is possibly TRBD2 (6 bases). V lost 1 base and J lost 8, with 9 bases in between. Germline-derived CDR1 and CDR2 are GTSNPN and SVGIG (reference sequence). This CDR3 region has 12 residues. CDR3 sequence: CAWSAGLHEQFF. The CDR3 DNA reads as TGTGCCTGGAGTGCGGGACTTCATGAGCAGTTCTTC.

The rearrangement links TRBV29-1 to TRBJ2-5; D perhaps matches TRBD2 (6 bases). The CDR3 covers 12 residues. In germline, CDR1 is SQVTM, CDR2 ANQGSEA. The V end was cut by 4 bases, the J end by 3 bases, with 9 bases between. The CDR3 DNA sequence: TGCAGCGTTGGGGGGGTAAAAGAGACCCAGTACTTC. It encodes CSVGGVKETQYF.

The chain combines TRBV30 with TRBJ2-3; D uncertain. With 4 bases removed from V and 4 bases from J, the gap between germline ends came to 6 bases. Germline lookup yields CDR1 GTSNPN and CDR2 SVGIG (reference sequence). The CDR3 runs 11 residues. The CDR3 sequence is CAWMIADTQYF. The CDR3 DNA reads TGTGCCTGGATGATCGCAGATACGCAGTATTTT.

This clone was seen a handful of times. This chain uses TRBV9 with TRBJ1-1, with 8 positions matching TRBD1. Germline V lookup: CDR1 SGDLS, CDR2 YYNGEE. The V and J ends lost 3 bases and 1 base, in that order; junction bases with no gene match: 2. This CDR3 has 14 amino acids. The CDR3 loop reads CASSAGGWNTEAFF. In DNA, the CDR3 is TGTGCCAGCAGCGCAGGGGGCTGGAACACTGAAGCTTTCTTT. Supplemented by reference TRBV9 and TRBJ1-1, the full variable domain reads DSGVTQTPKHLITATGQRVTLRCSPRSGDLSVYWYQQSLDQGLQFLIQYYNGEERAKGNILERFSAQQFPDLHSELNLSSLELGDSALYFCASSAGGWNTEAFFGQGTRLTVV.

The chain uses TRBV29-1 and TRBJ1-1; the match to TRBD1 covers 7 bases. Germline V gives CDR1 SQVTM, CDR2 ANQGSEA. The trim removed 3 bases at V and 6 bases at J, leaving 10 bases unmatched. The CDR3 covers 14 residues. CDR3 in amino acids: CSVDVTGTGPEAFF. CDR3 DNA: TGCAGCGTTGACGTGACAGGGACGGGTCCTGAAGCTTTCTTT.

This chain connects TRBV29-1 to TRBJ2-1; TRBD2 aligns across 10 bases. There are 14 residues in the CDR3. Trimming cost V 4 bases and J 8 bases; bases outside gene matches: 8. In germline, CDR1 is SQVTM, CDR2 ANQGSEA. CDR3 in amino acids: CSVASGRAGDEQFF. The CDR3, as DNA: TGCAGCGTTGCAAGCGGGAGGGCCGGAGATGAGCAGTTCTTC.

The sample holds a few counts of this clone. V gene TRBV29-1 combines with J gene TRBJ2-7, with D perhaps matching TRBD1 or TRBD2 (7 bases each). V gave up 7 bases and J gave up 6 bases, with 16 bases separating them. CDR3 length equals 12 residues. CDR1 and CDR2 from the germline V gene are SQVTM and ANQGSEA. The CDR3 reads CSGEGTAGEQYF. CDR3 DNA sequence: TGCAGCGGGGAGGGGACAGCTGGCGAGCAGTACTTC.

Only a few counts were recorded for this clone. The rearrangement joins TRBV29-1 to TRBJ2-1; D might be TRBD2 (6 bases). The CDR3 totals 12 residues. Germline values: CDR1 SQVTM, CDR2 ANQGSEA. Trimming pared 6 bases from V and 0 bases from J, leaving 6 bases between. The CDR3 DNA reads TGCAGCGTCGGGAGCTCCTACAATGAGCAGTTCTTC. Translating it yields CSVGSSYNEQFF.

The rearrangement joins TRBV30 to TRBJ2-1; a possible D gene is TRBD2 (5 bases). Germline V lookup: CDR1 GTSNPN, CDR2 SVGIG (reference sequence). V gave up 3 bases and J gave up 7 bases, with 13 bases separating them. The CDR3 has 13 residues. This CDR3 reads CAWSPLRENEQFF. CDR3 DNA: TGTGCCTGGAGCCCCCTACGGGAAAATGAGCAGTTCTTC.

This clone has more than one count but fewer than ten. The rearrangement joins TRBV28 to TRBJ2-7; D is perhaps TRBD1 (5 bases). There are 13 residues in the CDR3. From germline, CDR1 is MDHEN and CDR2 SYDVKM. Trimming stripped 6 bases from V and 4 bases from J, with 13 bases between. CDR3 in DNA: TGTGCCAGCAGCCAGGGTAGGGATTACGAGCAGTACTTC. Translated: CASSQGRDYEQYF.

This rearrangement joins TRBV2 to TRBJ2-5; 8 bases align to TRBD1. The CDR3 runs to 16 residues. The V segment lost 7 bases and the J segment 1 base; nucleotides outside the gene matches: 11. From germline, CDR1 is SNHLY and CDR2 FYNNEI. The CDR3 protein is CASTLRTGRGQETQYF. The CDR3 region has the DNA TGTGCCAGCACACTTCGGACAGGGAGAGGCCAAGAGACCCAGTACTTC.

The V and J genes are TRBV1 and TRBJ1-2. TRBV1 is recorded as a pseudogene. There are 13 residues in the CDR3. This CDR3 is CTSSPGVNYGYTF. For the CDR3, the DNA is TGCACCAGCAGCCCCGGGGTAAACTATGGCTACACCTTC.

This chain connects TRBV9 to TRBJ2-3; D unclear. This CDR3 has 13 residues. The V end was cut by 7 bases, the J end by 6 bases, with 15 bases between. CDR1 is SGDLS, CDR2 YYNGEE, per germline. The CDR3 region has the DNA TGTGCCAGCCGACCTTCAGTCGGGGATACGCAGTATTTT. Translated, it gives CASRPSVGDTQYF.